This T cell receptor beta chain was recovered during a study of T cells in localized non-small cell lung cancer. Notes on the study in general: Median around 62 top-100 tumor clones were shared with paired adjacent lung.

Trimming removed 3 bases from V and 6 bases from J; junction bases left unmatched: 2. The CDR3 is 15 residues long. Germline V lookup: CDR1 LGHNA, CDR2 YNFKEQ. Profiled with immunoSEQ multiplex PCR; TCRdb holds only in-frame clones, not every one. The sample gives 70,000 to 80,000 clones, 85% to 90% of which show up once; approximately 22% is in the top ten. As concerns this clone: Its antigen is unidentified.

The TCR was taken from a woman aged 40-75 years with stage I squamous cell lung carcinoma. V is TRBV4-2 and J is TRBJ2-3; the match to TRBD2 covers 14 bases. The sequenced sample was peripheral blood, obtained before any cancer treatment. The CDR3 loop is CASSQGLAGVDTQYF. In nucleotides, the CDR3 is TGTGCCAGCAGCCAGGGACTAGCGGGGGTTGATACGCAGTATTTT.